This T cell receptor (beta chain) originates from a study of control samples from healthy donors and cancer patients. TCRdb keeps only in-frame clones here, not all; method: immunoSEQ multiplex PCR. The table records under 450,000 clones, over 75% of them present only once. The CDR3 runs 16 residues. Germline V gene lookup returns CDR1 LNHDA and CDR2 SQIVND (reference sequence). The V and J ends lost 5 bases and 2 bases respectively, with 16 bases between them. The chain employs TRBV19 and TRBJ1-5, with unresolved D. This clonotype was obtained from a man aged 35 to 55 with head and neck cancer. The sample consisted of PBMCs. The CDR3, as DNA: TGTGCCAGTAGTCCCCGGCGTGACGGTGGCAATCAGCCCCAGCATTTT. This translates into CASSPRRDGGNQPQHF. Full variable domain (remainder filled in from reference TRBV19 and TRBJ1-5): DGGITQSPKYLFRKEGQNVTLSCEQNLNHDAMYWYRQDPGQGLRLIYYSQIVNDFQKGDIAEGYSVSREKKESFPLTVTSAQKNPTAFYLCASSPRRDGGNQPQHFGDGTRLSIL.